The 16 T cell receptor beta chains below come from one sample, sequenced in a study of T cell changes during pregnancy in multiple sclerosis. Clones were read by immunoSEQ multiplex PCR, and TCRdb kept only the in-frame ones, dropping some. The sample lists tens of thousands of clones; just under 95% were seen once. Here the sequenced sample was CD8+ T cells from peripheral blood mononuclear cells, taken in the third trimester of pregnancy. Every receptor here comes from a female donor with multiple sclerosis, enrolled in a pregnancy study.

In its sample, this clone was seen once. CDR3 amino acids: CASSQARTGGLEAFF. CDR3 in DNA: TGTGCCAGCAGCCAAGCACGGACAGGGGGCTTGGAAGCTTTCTTT. J is TRBJ1-1 and V is TRBV4-2, with 11 bases fitting TRBD1. The V gene's germline CDR1 is LGHNA and CDR2 YNFKEQ. The CDR3 has 15 residues. V lost 1 base to trimming and J lost 8 bases; unmatched junction nucleotides: 6.

The V and J genes are TRBV4-1 and TRBJ1-1; D perhaps matches TRBD1 (5 bases). The V end was cut by 4 bases, the J end by 1 base, with 13 bases between. The CDR3 has 15 amino acids. Germline V gene lookup returns CDR1 MGHRA and CDR2 YSYEKL. The CDR3 loop reads CASSLTIQGNTEAFF. The DNA of the CDR3 is TGCGCCAGCAGCCTCACAATCCAGGGGAACACTGAAGCTTTCTTT.

The chain couples TRBV27 to TRBJ2-7; TRBD2 matches at 13 bases. Germline CDR1 reads MNHEY; CDR2 reads SMNVEV (reference sequence). The CDR3 is made up of 15 amino acids. Trimming cost V 6 bases and J 5 bases; bases outside gene matches: 7. The CDR3 here is CASSRLAGGLNEQYF. The CDR3 DNA reads as TGTGCCAGCAGCCGACTAGCGGGAGGATTAAACGAGCAGTACTTC.

The chain combines TRBV4-1 with TRBJ1-2; 8 positions agree with TRBD1. Germline V gene lookup returns CDR1 MGHRA and CDR2 YSYEKL. The CDR3 sequence is 16 residues long. J gave up 0 bases and V 4 bases, and 7 bases lay outside the gene matches. CDR3 loop: CASSLASGQANYGYTF. In nucleotides, the CDR3 is TGCGCCAGCAGCCTCGCTTCGGGACAGGCTAACTATGGCTACACCTTC.

This rearrangement joins TRBV7-9 to TRBJ2-7; D unclear. This CDR3 is 13 amino acids long. The germline V gene has CDR1 SEHNR and CDR2 FQNEAQ (reference sequence). The ends were cut back, 1 base at V and 3 bases at J, with 7 bases in the middle. DNA of the CDR3: TGTGCCAGCAGCTTAGGTCCAGGCTACGAGCAGTACTTC. This translates into CASSLGPGYEQYF.

This clone was counted a single time. The genes are TRBV30 and TRBJ1-1, with 7 bases matching TRBD1. This CDR3 has 15 residues. Germline CDR1 is GTSNPN and CDR2 is SVGIG (reference sequence). V was clipped by 5 bases and J by 4 bases; unmatched bases: 13. The CDR3, as DNA: TGTGCCTGGGACTCCGGGACAGTTCTGGTCACTGAAGCTTTCTTT. Its protein is CAWDSGTVLVTEAFF.

The rearrangement links TRBV11-1 to TRBJ2-7; D unresolved. There are 13 residues in the CDR3. V dropped 1 base and J dropped 2 bases, with 6 bases sitting between them. Germline V gene sequence: CDR1 SGHAT, CDR2 FQDESV (reference sequence). Written as DNA, the CDR3 is TGTGCCAGCAGCTTAGACAGAGCCTACGAGCAGTACTTC. It specifies CASSLDRAYEQYF.

This clone was observed a single time. This chain connects TRBV7-2 to TRBJ2-5; 9 nucleotides line up with TRBD2. The CDR3 is 19 residues long. Unmatched junction bases numbered 16, after V lost 1 base and J lost 4 bases. CDR1 and CDR2 from the germline V gene are SGHTA and FQGNSA. This chain's CDR3 is CASSLGVGTRLAGTETQYF. Here the CDR3 DNA reads TGTGCCAGCAGCTTAGGAGTTGGGACTCGGCTAGCGGGAACAGAGACCCAGTACTTC.

This clone was seen just once. V gene TRBV28 combines with J gene TRBJ2-3; D is unclear. The CDR3 consists of 14 residues. Germline-derived CDR1 and CDR2 are MDHEN and SYDVKM. Between the trimmed V and J ends, which lost 1 base and 4 bases, there was a span of 9 bases. CDR3 in amino acids: CASSLLARSDTQYF. CDR3 DNA: TGTGCCAGCAGTTTATTGGCTCGATCAGATACGCAGTATTTT.

This clone was recorded once. This chain links TRBV5-1 with TRBJ1-1; tentative D call: TRBD1 (5 bases). Germline CDR1 SGHRS, CDR2 YFSETQ. The V and J ends lost 2 bases and 5 bases respectively, with 7 bases between them. The CDR3 runs to 12 residues. CDR3 nucleotide sequence: TGCGCCAGCAGCTTCCCAGGGACTGAAGCTTTCTTT. Translating it yields CASSFPGTEAFF.

The J gene is TRBJ2-7, the V gene TRBV19; 12 bases align to TRBD1. Trimming removed 6 bases from V and 3 bases from J; junction bases left unmatched: 6. In germline, CDR1 is LNHDA, CDR2 SQIVND (reference sequence). This CDR3 has 15 residues. CDR3 coding DNA: TGTGCCAGTAGGGCGGGACAGGGGGCAGACTACGAGCAGTACTTC. This sequence encodes CASRAGQGADYEQYF.

J is TRBJ1-1 and V is TRBV9; D call uncertain. The V gene's germline CDR1 is SGDLS and CDR2 YYNGEE. Deletions cut 1 base from V and 0 bases from J, with 16 bases between. This CDR3 comprises 17 residues. Here the CDR3 reads CASSVTRERAMNTEAFF. CDR3 nucleotides: TGTGCCAGCAGCGTAACTCGGGAGAGAGCCATGAACACTGAAGCTTTCTTT.

The V and J genes are TRBV27 and TRBJ2-7; possibly TRBD2 for D (5 bases). The CDR3 totals 13 residues. Trimming shortened V by 2 bases and J by 4 bases, and 9 bases separated the two germline ends. Germline V CDR1 and CDR2: MNHEY, SMNVEV (reference sequence). The CDR3, as DNA: TGTGCCAGCAGTTTACGGGGTTCTTACGAGCAGTACTTC. Translating it yields CASSLRGSYEQYF.

V and J are TRBV27 and TRBJ2-2; no firm D call. CDR1 MNHEY and CDR2 SMNVEV come from the germline V gene (reference sequence). This CDR3 is built from 15 residues. Trimming stripped 2 bases from V and 4 bases from J, with 11 bases between. The CDR3 sequence: CASSLTSGPTGELFF. In DNA, the CDR3 is TGTGCCAGCAGTTTAACATCTGGGCCCACCGGGGAGCTGTTTTTT.

V gene TRBV2 combines with J gene TRBJ1-1; D possibly corresponds to TRBD1 (5 bases). The germline CDR1 and CDR2 sequences are SNHLY and FYNNEI. The V gene lost 1 base and the J gene lost 4 bases, with 10 bases spanning the gap. The CDR3 is made up of 14 amino acids. The CDR3 DNA is TGTGCCAGCAGTGAAGACGGGGGAGTCACTGAAGCTTTCTTT. Amino acids: CASSEDGGVTEAFF. Looking up the rest from reference TRBV2 and TRBJ1-1 gives the full variable domain: EPEVTQTPSHQVTQMGQEVILRCVPISNHLYFYWYRQILGQKVEFLVSFYNNEISEKSEIFDDQFSVERPDGSNFTLKIRSTKLEDSAMYFCASSEDGGVTEAFFGQGTRLTVV.

This chain links TRBV23-1 with TRBJ1-2; D remains unclear. TRBV23-1 is known as an ORF, though its function is uncertain. Trimming pared 4 bases from V and 4 bases from J, leaving 7 bases between. This CDR3 region has 12 residues. The CDR3 is CASSPYSYGYTF. CDR3 nucleotides: TGCGCCAGCAGTCCGTACAGCTATGGCTACACCTTC.